The 9 T cell receptor beta chains in this list originate from one sample, sequenced in a study of blood T cell repertoires in COVID-19. Generated by immunoSEQ multiplex PCR, the TCRdb table keeps only in-frame clones and is missing some. There are under 250,000 clones in the sample; over 75% occur only once, and around 13% lies in the top ten. Sequencing was carried out using peripheral blood. These receptors originate from a human donor in a cohort sampled during active COVID-19.

The chain recombines TRBV9 with TRBJ2-7; D possibly corresponds to TRBD1 (5 bases). V lost 0 bases and J 2 bases, leaving 15 bases between the germline ends. The germline gives CDR1 SGDLS, CDR2 YYNGEE. This CDR3 is built from 16 residues. In DNA form, the CDR3 reads TGTGCCAGCAGCGTAGGACAGCGAGCCGATCCCTACGAGCAGTACTTC. Its translation is CASSVGQRADPYEQYF.

The V and J genes are TRBV4-1 and TRBJ1-3; maybe TRBD1 (6 bases). The CDR3 runs to 15 residues. Germline V lookup: CDR1 MGHRA, CDR2 YSYEKL. V dropped 4 bases and J dropped 2 bases, with 12 bases sitting between them. In DNA, the CDR3 is TGCGCCAGCAGCCTAACAGGGAACCCTGGAAACACCATATATTTT. Translated, it gives CASSLTGNPGNTIYF.

This clone has just one count. V is TRBV4-1 and J is TRBJ2-3, with 9 bases that match TRBD2. From germline, CDR1 is MGHRA and CDR2 YSYEKL. The CDR3 consists of 17 residues. Germline trimming cut 1 base from V and 2 bases from J; bases unmatched to any gene: 7. CDR3 DNA sequence: TGCGCCAGCAGCCAAGGGCAACTAGCGGGTTCCACAGATACGCAGTATTTT. Translated: CASSQGQLAGSTDTQYF.

This clone was observed a handful of times. The chain combines TRBV3-1 (or the pseudogene TRBV3-2) with TRBJ1-6; TRBD1 might be the D (5 bases). The V end lost 1 base, the J end lost 7 bases, and 8 bases lay between the germline ends. Per germline, CDR1 LGHDT and CDR2 YNNKEL (reference sequence). CDR3 length: 14 residues. The CDR3 region is CASSQAQGNSPLHF. The DNA for the CDR3 is TGTGCCAGCAGCCAAGCCCAGGGCAATTCACCCCTCCACTTT.

The rearrangement uses TRBV27 and TRBJ2-1; D possibly corresponds to TRBD1 (6 bases). CDR1 and CDR2 (germline): MNHEY, SMNVEV (reference sequence). The germline V and J ends were trimmed by 8 bases and 8 bases, with 19 bases remaining between them. This CDR3 region has 14 residues. The CDR3 nucleotides are TGTGCCAGCGCTGACAGGAGGTCCTTGGATGAGCAGTTCTTC. This codes for CASADRRSLDEQFF.

Here the CDR3 DNA reads TGTGCCAGCAGCCAGGGGGGTGGGGGGCAGCCCCAGCATTTT. Translated, it gives CASSQGGGGQPQHF. This chain joins TRBV28 and TRBJ1-5, with 7 bases matching TRBD1. This CDR3 region has 14 residues. Germline V CDR1 and CDR2: MDHEN, SYDVKM. V was clipped by 6 bases and J by 7 bases; unmatched bases: 9. Filled out from reference TRBV28 and TRBJ1-5, the complete variable domain reads DVKVTQSSRYLVKRTGEKVFLECVQDMDHENMFWYRQDPGLGLRLIYFSYDVKMKEKGDIPEGYSVSREKKERFSLILESASTNQTSMYLCASSQGGGGQPQHFGDGTRLSIL.

The genes are TRBV11-2 and TRBJ2-7; no clear D gene. This CDR3 has 14 residues. Looked up from germline, CDR1 is SGHAT and CDR2 is FQNNGV. V gave up 5 bases and J gave up 0 bases, with 11 bases separating them. The CDR3 region has the DNA TGTGCCAGCAGCCTTAACTCCAACTCCTACGAGCAGTACTTC. Its protein product is CASSLNSNSYEQYF. Full variable domain (outside the CDR3, taken from reference TRBV11-2 and TRBJ2-7): EAGVAQSPRYKIIEKRQSVAFWCNPISGHATLYWYQQILGQGPKLLIQFQNNGVVDDSQLPKDRFSAERLKGVDSTLKIQPAKLEDSAVYLCASSLNSNSYEQYFGPGTRLTVT.

The chain links TRBV5-4 to TRBJ2-1; tentatively, D is TRBD2 (6 bases). CDR1 and CDR2 (germline): SGHNT, YYREEE (reference sequence). V lost 7 bases and J 5 bases, leaving 19 bases between the germline ends. The CDR3 is 15 residues long. The CDR3 is CASSMWAGGDNEQFF. CDR3 coding DNA: TGTGCCAGCTCGATGTGGGCAGGAGGGGACAATGAGCAGTTCTTC.

In nucleotides, the CDR3 is TGTGCCAGCATCCCAGGGATGAACACTGAAGCTTTCTTT. It is translated as CASIPGMNTEAFF. This chain links TRBV7-2 with TRBJ1-1, with D maybe TRBD1 (5 bases). The CDR3 spans 13 residues. Germline V gene lookup returns CDR1 SGHTA and CDR2 FQGNSA. Trimming pared 7 bases from V and 0 bases from J, leaving 9 bases between.